The clone carrying this TCR beta chain has a handful of counts. The target antigen is unknown. The data were obtained in a study of PD-1 blockade in classical Hodgkin lymphoma. About the study: Nivolumab was given intravenously to patients at 3 mg/kg every 2 weeks. Study-wide points: Individuals initiating nivolumab under 1 year after ASCT were excluded.

Trimming pared 1 base from V and 10 bases from J, leaving 13 bases between. Germline values: CDR1 GTSNPN, CDR2 SVGIG (reference sequence). This CDR3 comprises 12 residues. Time point denoted: cycle 4 day 1 (C4D1), after about 6 weeks of nivolumab. Each patient experienced a relapse that followed autologous stem cell transplantation, and brentuximab vedotin exposure varied. Isolated CD8+ T cells were derived from thawed PBMCs through magnetic negative selection. Data came from immunoSEQ multiplex PCR; TCRdb stores just in-frame clones and leaves some out. The sample yields around 21,000 clones, roughly 80% seen once.

This chain uses TRBV30 with TRBJ1-1; D is perhaps TRBD1 (6 bases). Material: CD8+ T cells from blood, obtained before the fourth cycle of nivolumab. This clonotype originated in a human donor with classical Hodgkin lymphoma. CDR3 residues: CAWSEGGLGAFF. The CDR3 nucleotides are TGTGCCTGGAGTGAGGGGGGACTAGGAGCTTTCTTT.